These T cell receptor beta chains were read from a single sample in a study of blood T cell repertoires in COVID-19. TCRdb's copy holds only in-frame clones and misses some; the assay was immunoSEQ multiplex PCR. The sample carries 60,000 to 75,000 clones, 75% to 90% recorded once. Material: peripheral blood. Receptors originate from a woman older than 75 with active or convalescent COVID-19. The CDR3 runs from the conserved cysteine through the conserved F or W. The D gene is left open where the match is weak. Size values are once, few and many counts, or a class for expanded clones, and some rows have none.

D	size	J	V	CDR3	DNA
NA	NA	TRBJ1-1	TRBV19	CASSQITGNTEAFF	TGTGCCAGTAGCCAAATAACAGGGAATACTGAAGCTTTCTTT
TRBD1	NA	TRBJ2-7	TRBV10-3	CAIQRAGTGTYEQYF	TGTGCCATCCAACGAGCCGGGACAGGGACCTACGAGCAGTACTTC
TRBD1	few	TRBJ1-2	TRBV19	CASSPGQGYGYTF	TGTGCCAGTAGCCCGGGACAGGGATATGGCTACACCTTC
NA	NA	TRBJ2-2	TRBV9	CASSVYIGAGELFF	TGTGCCAGCAGCGTATATATCGGGGCCGGGGAGCTGTTTTTT
TRBD2	NA	TRBJ2-5	TRBV25-1	CASSVGGMETQYF	TGTGCCAGCAGTGTGGGGGGGATGGAGACCCAGTACTTC
NA	NA	TRBJ2-4	TRBV19	CASSQHDTLAKNIQYF	TGTGCCAGTAGTCAACATGACACTTTAGCCAAAAACATTCAGTACTTC
TRBD1	NA	TRBJ1-2	TRBV30	CASRDRGHDGYTF	TGTGCCTCCCGGGACAGGGGGCATGATGGCTACACCTTC
NA	NA	TRBJ1-5	TRBV19	CASSIGSRGNQPQHF	TGTGCCAGTAGTATAGGAAGCAGGGGCAATCAGCCCCAGCATTTT
TRBD1	NA	TRBJ2-7	TRBV7-9	CASSGTGPYEQYF	TGTGCCAGCTCCGGGACAGGGCCTTACGAGCAGTACTTC
NA	NA	TRBJ2-1	TRBV11-2	CASSSGQMDEQFF	TGTGCCAGCAGCTCAGGACAGATGGATGAGCAGTTCTTC
TRBD1	NA	TRBJ2-5	TRBV11-3	CASSRGQGETQYF	TGTGCCAGCAGCAGAGGACAGGGGGAGACCCAGTACTTC
NA	few	TRBJ1-6	TRBV27	CASSFEGVTLHF	TGTGCCAGCAGTTTTGAGGGGGTTACCCTCCACTTT
TRBD2	NA	TRBJ2-2	TRBV6-5	CASIESGGAPGELFF	TGTGCCAGCATAGAGAGCGGGGGGGCCCCCGGGGAGCTGTTTTTT
TRBD1	NA	TRBJ2-2	TRBV9	CASSSRQGAGELFF	TGTGCCAGCAGCTCCAGACAGGGCGCCGGGGAGCTGTTTTTT
TRBD1	NA	TRBJ1-1	TRBV18	CASSPWDRENTEAFF	TGTGCCAGCTCACCCTGGGACAGGGAGAACACTGAAGCTTTCTTT
TRBD1	few	TRBJ1-4	TRBV30	CAWSEPGTGGLLFF	TGTGCCTGGAGTGAACCCGGGACAGGGGGCTTACTGTTTTTT
NA	NA	TRBJ2-5	TRBV7-3	CASSLNINREETQYF	TGTGCCAGCAGCTTAAACATCAACAGAGAAGAGACCCAGTACTTC
TRBD2	NA	TRBJ2-3	TRBV19	CASSSTLSGASTDTQYF	TGTGCCAGTAGTAGTACACTGAGCGGGGCCAGCACAGATACGCAGTATTTT
NA	once	TRBJ1-2	TRBV12-3/TRBV12-4	CASSLSHYGYTF	TGTGCCAGCAGTTTAAGCCATTATGGCTACACCTTC
NA	NA	TRBJ2-3	TRBV27	CASSSPIRRGAGGTDTQYF	TGTGCCAGCAGTTCCCCCATCCGCCGGGGGGCTGGTGGCACAGATACGCAGTATTTT
NA	NA	TRBJ2-7	TRBV6-2/TRBV6-3	CASSQNYEQYF	TGTGCCAGCAGTCAAAACTACGAGCAGTACTTC
NA	NA	TRBJ2-6	TRBV27	CASSSGSGANVLTF	TGTGCCAGCAGCTCGGGCTCTGGGGCCAACGTCCTGACTTTC
TRBD1	NA	TRBJ2-1	TRBV19	CASSSANQGGREQFF	TGTGCCAGTAGTAGCGCCAACCAAGGGGGCAGGGAGCAGTTCTTC
TRBD2	NA	TRBJ2-1	TRBV24-1	CATSPAGALNEQFF	TGTGCCACCAGTCCAGCGGGGGCCCTCAATGAGCAGTTCTTC
NA	few	TRBJ1-2	TRBV6-2/TRBV6-3	CASSYKEYYGYTF	TGTGCCAGCAGTTACAAGGAGTACTATGGCTACACCTTC
NA	few	TRBJ1-2	TRBV27	CASGPGGTPNYGYTF	TGTGCCAGTGGGCCAGGCGGGACGCCGAACTATGGCTACACCTTC
NA	NA	TRBJ1-1	TRBV9	CASSVAGGTTEAFF	TGTGCCAGCAGCGTAGCCGGAGGGACCACTGAAGCTTTCTTT
TRBD1	once	TRBJ2-5	TRBV7-2	CASSLDRVQETQYF	TGTGCCAGCAGCCTAGACAGGGTACAAGAGACCCAGTACTTC
TRBD1	NA	TRBJ1-1	TRBV6-5	CASSQWTGEAFF	TGTGCCAGCAGTCAGTGGACAGGGGAAGCTTTCTTT
TRBD2	NA	TRBJ2-1	TRBV2	CASSVQIAGTNEQFF	TGTGCCAGCAGTGTTCAGATAGCGGGGACGAATGAGCAGTTCTTC
NA	NA	TRBJ2-3	TRBV6-1	CASSELQGDTQYF	TGTGCCAGCAGTGAACTACAGGGAGATACGCAGTATTTT
TRBD2	NA	TRBJ2-1	TRBV28	CASRKTSGGAGEQFF	TGTGCCAGCAGAAAGACTAGCGGGGGGGCAGGTGAGCAGTTCTTC
NA	NA	TRBJ1-1	TRBV30	CAWTMRESNTEAFF	TGTGCCTGGACCATGCGGGAATCGAACACTGAAGCTTTCTTT
NA	NA	TRBJ2-3	TRBV4-2	CASSQDLTDTQYF	TGTGCCAGCAGCCAAGACCTCACAGATACGCAGTATTTT
TRBD1	few	TRBJ1-6	TRBV5-6	CASSSDRGLTPLHF	TGTGCCAGCAGCTCGGACAGGGGGCTTACACCCCTCCACTTT
NA	NA	TRBJ1-1	TRBV12-3/TRBV12-4	CASQTGHTEAFF	TGTGCCAGCCAAACAGGGCACACTGAAGCTTTCTTT
NA	NA	TRBJ1-5	TRBV27	CASSPMGRGGDQPQHF	TGTGCCAGCAGTCCCATGGGGAGGGGGGGAGATCAGCCCCAGCATTTT
TRBD1	once	TRBJ2-5	TRBV6-5	CASSPDRVFGTQYF	TGTGCCAGCAGTCCCGACAGGGTATTCGGGACCCAGTACTTC
NA	NA	TRBJ1-1	TRBV7-3	CASSDDSMNTEAFF	TGTGCCAGCAGCGACGACAGCATGAACACTGAAGCTTTCTTT